The sequence of this T cell receptor beta chain was determined in a study of sequential checkpoint blockade in melanoma. As for the study in general: DNA from around 87 pretreatment tumor samples underwent TCRβ immunosequencing.

Assay used: immunoSEQ multiplex PCR; TCRdb lists only in-frame clones, some missing. This table has 1,200 or so clones, roughly 26% appearing once. From germline, CDR1 is MNHGY and CDR2 SAAAGT. The length of the CDR3 is 13 residues. V lost 6 bases, J lost 4 bases, and 12 bases lay in between. General study results and limits: For nivolumab-first patients, baseline tumor clonality was associated with response.

Specified treatment: randomized to nivolumab then ipilimumab (arm A) or the reverse (arm B). Patients had received no earlier DNA-damaging chemotherapy. This clone was found a few times. Its antigen is currently unknown. The V and J genes are TRBV6-8 and TRBJ2-5; no clear D gene. The sequencing here drew on tumor tissue (inferred from file names), taken from a patient given nivolumab and ipilimumab in sequence. The TCR originated in a human donor with melanoma. For the CDR3, the DNA is TGTGCCAGCAGCCGACTGGTAGGAGAGACCCAGTACTTC. This gives the protein CASSRLVGETQYF.